The rows below give T cell receptor beta chains drawn from one sample of a study of cytomegalovirus exposure and HLA in healthy donors. Sequenced by immunoSEQ multiplex PCR; TCRdb stores in-frame clones only, minus some. This table has about 61,000 clones, about 89% appearing once. Sequenced material: PBMCs. The receptors here all came from a man aged 18 to 30 in good health and CMV-seronegative. Each CDR3 is given with its conserved first and last residue. Fields, in order: D gene, J gene, clone size, V gene, CDR3 protein, CDR3 DNA. The D gene is left open where the match is weak. Clone size, where shown, is once, few, many, or a class for clones that have expanded.

>.|TRBJ1-2|.|TRBV28
CASSSEFYGYTF
TGTGCCAGCAGTTCGGAGTTCTATGGCTACACCTTC
>TRBD1|TRBJ1-2|.|TRBV19
CASKPPGQGARGYTF
TGTGCCAGCAAGCCCCCGGGACAGGGGGCGCGTGGCTACACCTTC
>.|TRBJ2-7|.|TRBV7-6
CASSHGGWEQYF
TGTGCCAGCAGCCATGGGGGGTGGGAGCAGTACTTC
>TRBD2|TRBJ2-7|.|TRBV5-1
CASSLVGGEGEQYF
TGCGCCAGCAGCTTGGTAGGCGGGGAGGGCGAGCAGTACTTC
>.|TRBJ1-6|.|TRBV5-1
CASSRLGLSDSPLHF
TGCGCCAGCAGCCGACTGGGGCTCTCCGATTCACCCCTCCACTTT
>.|TRBJ2-7|.|TRBV6-1
CASLRDNSYEQYF
TGTGCCAGCCTCCGGGACAACTCCTACGAGCAGTACTTC
>.|TRBJ2-1|few|TRBV27
CASSPPRIYNEQFF
TGTGCCAGCAGTCCCCCGAGGATATACAATGAGCAGTTCTTC
>.|TRBJ2-7|few|TRBV7-2
CASSLGGHRSYEQYF
TGTGCCAGCAGCTTAGGGGGACACCGCTCCTACGAGCAGTACTTC
>TRBD2|TRBJ2-7|.|TRBV11-2
CASSLVWRGGSYEQYF
TGTGCCAGCAGCTTAGTCTGGCGGGGGGGTTCCTACGAGCAGTACTTC
>.|TRBJ2-1|.|TRBV2
CASSGGEYNEQFF
TGTGCCAGCAGTGGGGGGGAATACAATGAGCAGTTCTTC
>TRBD1|TRBJ1-2|.|TRBV28
CASSGPGTGENYGYTF
TGTGCCAGCAGTGGACCCGGGACAGGGGAGAACTATGGCTACACCTTC
>.|TRBJ1-4|.|TRBV7-6
CASSLGENEKLFF
TGTGCCAGCAGCTTAGGAGAAAATGAAAAACTGTTTTTT
>.|TRBJ2-7|once|TRBV6-7
CASSLGWGGQGAYEQYF
TGTGCCAGCAGTTTAGGGTGGGGGGGGCAGGGAGCCTACGAGCAGTACTTC
>.|TRBJ2-7|.|TRBV11-3
CASSSIDNYEQYF
TGTGCCAGCAGCTCTATAGACAACTACGAGCAGTACTTC
>.|TRBJ1-1|.|TRBV30
CAWSVDRRKNTEAFF
TGTGCCTGGAGTGTAGACAGACGGAAGAACACTGAAGCTTTCTTT